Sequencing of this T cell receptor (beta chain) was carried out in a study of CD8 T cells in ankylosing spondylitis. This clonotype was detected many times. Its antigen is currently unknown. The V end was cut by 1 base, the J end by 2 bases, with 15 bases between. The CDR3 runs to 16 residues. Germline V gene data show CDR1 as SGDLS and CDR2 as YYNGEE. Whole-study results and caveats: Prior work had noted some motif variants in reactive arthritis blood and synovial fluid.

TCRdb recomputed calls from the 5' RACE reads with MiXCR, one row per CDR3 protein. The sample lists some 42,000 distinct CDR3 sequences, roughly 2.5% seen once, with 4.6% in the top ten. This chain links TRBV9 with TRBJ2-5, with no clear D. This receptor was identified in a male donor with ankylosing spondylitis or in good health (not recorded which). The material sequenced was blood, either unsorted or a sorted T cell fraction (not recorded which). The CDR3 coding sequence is TGTGCCAGCAGCGTAAGCCCAGAGCCTGTACAAGAGACCCAGTACTTC. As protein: CASSVSPEPVQETQYF.